The table lists the clone carrying this T cell receptor beta chain with a few counts. In the authors' methods: Counts of nucleated cells, estimated from reference gene primer amplification, were obtained. This table comes from immunoSEQ multiplex PCR, and its TCRdb copy is limited to in-frame clones, with some not included. V and J calls plus clone size are reproduced from that table; the DNA served to infer D and trimming. The sample lists about 87,000 clones; over 70% were seen once. This specimen belongs to a study of blood T cell repertoires in COVID-19. Study-level background: Specimens from acute and convalescent COVID-19 originated in the United States, Italy and Spain.

Germline CDR1 and CDR2: SGHTA and FQGNSA. Trimming cost V 1 base and J 1 base, with 13 bases left between them. The CDR3 consists of 16 residues. This TCR derives from a woman between 50 and 59 years old with acute or convalescent COVID-19. The source material was peripheral blood. The gene calls are TRBV7-2 and TRBJ1-1; tentatively, D is TRBD1 (5 bases). The DNA for the CDR3 is TGTGCCAGCAGCTTAGGGGGCGGCCGCAAGAACACTGAAGCTTTCTTT. Its protein product is CASSLGGGRKNTEAFF.